The rows below give T cell receptor beta chains drawn from one sample of a study of T cells in Graves' hyperthyroidism and ophthalmopathy. TCRdb fed the multiplex PCR reads into MiXCR, producing one record per CDR3 protein. This sample carries some 760,000 distinct CDR3 sequences, 14% of them seen once, and the ten largest clones take roughly 10%. The sample comprised blood. These receptors were obtained from a woman aged 18-35 years with Graves' hyperthyroidism. Both conserved end residues are part of each CDR3. A D gene is named only where the DNA matches it firmly.

len: 16
d_gene: -
j_gene: TRBJ2-6
v_gene: TRBV5-1
CDR3aa: CASSLSAGTGANVLTF

len: 17
d_gene: -
j_gene: TRBJ2-6
v_gene: TRBV7-9
CDR3aa: CASRLSGFNSGANVLTF

len: 15
d_gene: -
j_gene: TRBJ2-7
v_gene: TRBV7-9
CDR3aa: CASSFLAGEAYEQYF

len: 15
d_gene: TRBD2
j_gene: TRBJ2-7
v_gene: TRBV7-9
CDR3aa: CASSSRTYAGGEQYF

len: 16
d_gene: TRBD2
j_gene: TRBJ2-1
v_gene: TRBV28
CDR3aa: CASSPILGLDSNEQFF

len: 15
d_gene: -
j_gene: TRBJ2-3
v_gene: TRBV29-1
CDR3aa: CSVEPVPSGTDTQYF

len: 12
d_gene: -
j_gene: TRBJ2-7
v_gene: TRBV6-1
CDR3aa: CAGGEAGNEQYF

len: 15
d_gene: TRBD1
j_gene: TRBJ1-6
v_gene: TRBV7-9
CDR3aa: CASSIQGNYNSPLHF

len: 13
d_gene: -
j_gene: TRBJ1-3
v_gene: TRBV2
CDR3aa: CASRTDGGDTIYF

len: 15
d_gene: TRBD1
j_gene: TRBJ2-7
v_gene: TRBV27
CDR3aa: CASSLRTGTGSEQYF

len: 15
d_gene: -
j_gene: TRBJ2-3
v_gene: TRBV6-1
CDR3aa: CASSEGLASSDTQYF

len: 16
d_gene: TRBD2
j_gene: TRBJ2-3
v_gene: TRBV27
CDR3aa: CASSGPVLAGSDTQYF

len: 12
d_gene: -
j_gene: TRBJ2-3
v_gene: TRBV13
CDR3aa: CASSQWGDTQYF

len: 16
d_gene: -
j_gene: TRBJ1-1
v_gene: TRBV20-1
CDR3aa: CSAREGSPHLNTEAFF

len: 17
d_gene: -
j_gene: TRBJ1-1
v_gene: TRBV4-1
CDR3aa: CASSREASGFTNTEAFF

len: 13
d_gene: -
j_gene: TRBJ2-7
v_gene: TRBV25-1
CDR3aa: CASSDGGLNEQYF

len: 13
d_gene: -
j_gene: TRBJ2-7
v_gene: TRBV20-1
CDR3aa: CSAVTMHEKEQYF

len: 13
d_gene: -
j_gene: TRBJ2-3
v_gene: TRBV7-2
CDR3aa: CASREQGRDTQYF

len: 13
d_gene: -
j_gene: TRBJ1-2
v_gene: TRBV7-9
CDR3aa: CASSLGADYGYTF

len: 14
d_gene: TRBD1
j_gene: TRBJ1-1
v_gene: TRBV20-1
CDR3aa: CSASRGGMNTEAFF

len: 15
d_gene: -
j_gene: TRBJ2-7
v_gene: TRBV27
CDR3aa: CASSPSAYNDYEQYF

len: 14
d_gene: -
j_gene: TRBJ1-5
v_gene: TRBV7-9
CDR3aa: CASSPREEYQPQHF

len: 16
d_gene: TRBD2
j_gene: TRBJ2-7
v_gene: TRBV5-6
CDR3aa: CASSGGLAELSYEQYF

len: 13
d_gene: -
j_gene: TRBJ2-2
v_gene: TRBV20-1
CDR3aa: CSAVLADTGELFF

len: 15
d_gene: TRBD1
j_gene: TRBJ2-7
v_gene: TRBV5-4
CDR3aa: CASSLGGHRGKEQYF

len: 13
d_gene: -
j_gene: TRBJ1-1
v_gene: TRBV6-1
CDR3aa: CASTRFGNTEAFF

len: 16
d_gene: -
j_gene: TRBJ2-5
v_gene: TRBV24-1
CDR3aa: CATSDPTATLQETQYF

len: 16
d_gene: TRBD2
j_gene: TRBJ2-1
v_gene: TRBV12-3/TRBV12-4
CDR3aa: CASRPLAGGSYNEQFF

len: 16
d_gene: TRBD1
j_gene: TRBJ2-7
v_gene: TRBV2
CDR3aa: CASRPPAGGVSYEQYF

len: 12
d_gene: TRBD2
j_gene: TRBJ2-7
v_gene: TRBV6-2/TRBV6-3
CDR3aa: CASIGGSGEQYF

len: 13
d_gene: TRBD2
j_gene: TRBJ2-5
v_gene: TRBV20-1
CDR3aa: CSARAPGGGTQYF

len: 16
d_gene: -
j_gene: TRBJ2-5
v_gene: TRBV6-2/TRBV6-3
CDR3aa: CASRAASDQSQETQYF

len: 15
d_gene: -
j_gene: TRBJ2-2
v_gene: TRBV7-9
CDR3aa: CASSAPGQNTGELFF

len: 15
d_gene: -
j_gene: TRBJ1-4
v_gene: TRBV18
CDR3aa: CASSPGARGGEKLFF

len: 20
d_gene: TRBD1
j_gene: TRBJ2-6
v_gene: TRBV2
CDR3aa: CASRPLGWGQRSSGANVLTF

len: 13
d_gene: TRBD1
j_gene: TRBJ1-5
v_gene: TRBV10-2
CDR3aa: CATGDRFNQPQHF

len: 16
d_gene: -
j_gene: TRBJ1-2
v_gene: TRBV7-2
CDR3aa: CASSLSKGPRSYGYTF

len: 12
d_gene: TRBD1
j_gene: TRBJ1-1
v_gene: TRBV27
CDR3aa: CATFAGGTEAFF

len: 13
d_gene: -
j_gene: TRBJ1-1
v_gene: TRBV2
CDR3aa: CASSTRGDTEAFF

len: 15
d_gene: -
j_gene: TRBJ2-1
v_gene: TRBV27
CDR3aa: CANFSRENSYNEQFF

len: 16
d_gene: -
j_gene: TRBJ2-7
v_gene: TRBV28
CDR3aa: CASSLPLGGGPYEQYF

len: 15
d_gene: TRBD1
j_gene: TRBJ2-5
v_gene: TRBV5-4
CDR3aa: CASSLRQGRQETQYF

len: 15
d_gene: -
j_gene: TRBJ2-3
v_gene: TRBV5-1
CDR3aa: CASSLSGVNTDTQYF

len: 13
d_gene: -
j_gene: TRBJ2-1
v_gene: TRBV29-1
CDR3aa: CSVEVGSLTEQFF

len: 15
d_gene: -
j_gene: TRBJ2-6
v_gene: TRBV11-2
CDR3aa: CASSSNSSGANVLTF